These 29 T cell receptor beta chains share one sample of origin, sequenced in a study of blood T cells in healthy people across ages. A second 7 to 11 cycle PCR used barcoded and J-beta primers. TCRdb used MiXCR to reprocess the 5' RACE reads, holding one entry per CDR3 protein. The table includes about 1.5 million distinct CDR3 sequences, about 43% detected once. Sequencing was performed on blood. These TCRs come from a woman aged 18 to 35 in good health.

The J gene is TRBJ2-1, the V gene TRBV20-1; D is possibly TRBD1 or TRBD2 (5 bases each). The CDR3 consists of 14 residues. Germline CDR1 is DFQATT and CDR2 is SNEGSKA (reference sequence). V gave up 0 bases and J gave up 5 bases, with 11 bases separating them. The CDR3, as DNA: TGCAGTGCTAGAGATCTCATGGGGGACAATGAGCAGTTCTTC. Translating it yields CSARDLMGDNEQFF.

The chain uses TRBV4-1 and TRBJ1-3, with D tentatively TRBD1 (5 bases). The CDR3 contains 15 residues. The germline gives CDR1 MGHRA, CDR2 YSYEKL. Trimming took off 0 bases at V and 0 bases at J, with 6 bases between the two ends. The CDR3 region has the DNA TGCGCCAGCAGCCAAGAAGACAGCTCTGGAAACACCATATATTTT. It encodes CASSQEDSSGNTIYF.

The rearrangement joins TRBV6-2 or TRBV6-3 to TRBJ2-1, with D possibly being TRBD1 or TRBD2 (5 bases each). This CDR3 has 15 residues. Germline V gene data show CDR1 as MNHEY and CDR2 as SVGEGT. The germline V and J ends were trimmed by 5 bases and 8 bases, with 19 bases remaining between them. Here the CDR3 reads CASSDRDPSGDEQFF. The CDR3 nucleotides read TGTGCCAGCAGTGACCGGGACCCCAGTGGTGATGAGCAGTTCTTC.

This clonotype was seen a handful of times. The rearrangement links TRBV7-9 to TRBJ2-3, with TRBD2 identical over 8 bases. In germline, CDR1 is SEHNR, CDR2 FQNEAQ (reference sequence). The CDR3 contains 15 residues. V was clipped by 1 base and J by 4 bases; unmatched bases: 4. In DNA, the CDR3 is TGTGCCAGCAGCTTAGGGCGAGCGGGAGCAGATACGCAGTATTTT. Translated, it gives CASSLGRAGADTQYF.

In its sample, this clonotype was seen a few times. The chain couples TRBV6-2 or TRBV6-3 to TRBJ2-5; unclear D gene. Germline V CDR1 and CDR2: MNHEY, SVGEGT. Trimming removed 8 bases from V and 1 base from J, with 11 bases in between. The CDR3 runs to 13 residues. CDR3 sequence: CASRWVIQETQYF. As DNA, the CDR3 is TGTGCCAGCCGGTGGGTTATCCAAGAGACCCAGTACTTC.

This clonotype has a handful of counts. V usage is TRBV27 and J usage is TRBJ2-1, with TRBD1 identical over 7 bases. V dropped 3 bases and J dropped 2; count of bases not matched to a gene: 4. Germline V CDR1 and CDR2: MNHEY, SMNVEV (reference sequence). This CDR3 spans 15 amino acids. CDR3: CASSFRQGTYNEQFF. The CDR3 region has the DNA TGTGCCAGCAGTTTCCGACAGGGTACCTACAATGAGCAGTTCTTC.

Concerning this clonotype: A junction boundary mismatches the germline segment, possibly from a read error. The chain uses TRBV6-4 and TRBJ2-3, with 11 bases lining up with TRBD2. This CDR3 has 16 residues. Germline V lookup: CDR1 MRHNA, CDR2 SNTAGT. The CDR3 protein is CASSDSISGGADTQYF. DNA of the CDR3: TGCGCCAGCAGTGACTCGATTAGCGGGGGGGCCGATACGCAGTATTTT.

This clonotype was seen more than once but under ten times. This chain joins TRBV21-1 and TRBJ2-1. TRBV21-1 is shown as a pseudogene. The CDR3 totals 13 residues. The CDR3 DNA is TGTGCCAGCAGCCCCCAATATCGGAGTTTGAGGTTCTTC. It yields the protein CASSPQYRSLRFF.

About this clonotype itself: One end of the junction fails to match germline, which may point to a read error. The chain is built from TRBV12-3 or TRBV12-4 and TRBJ2-3; D is possibly TRBD2 (5 bases). The CDR3 has 14 amino acids. CDR3 region: CASSLTASTETQYF. The CDR3 nucleotides read TGTGCCAGCAGTTTGACTGCTAGCACAGAGACGCAGTATTTT.

This chain connects TRBV4-3 to TRBJ2-3, with a weak D call TRBD2 (5 bases). Germline lookup yields CDR1 LGHNA and CDR2 YSLEER. V was clipped by 1 base and J by 3 bases, with 17 bases between them. The CDR3 runs to 17 residues. CDR3 nucleotides: TGCGCCAGCAGCCAAGCCCCTAGGTGGGAGTGGACAGATACGCAGTATTTT. This sequence encodes CASSQAPRWEWTDTQYF.

There are a few counts of this clonotype. The chain is built from TRBV2 and TRBJ2-1; no reliable D call. The length of the CDR3 is 15 residues. CDR1 is SNHLY and CDR2 is FYNNEI in the germline V gene. V was cut by 5 bases and J by 3 bases, with 14 bases left in between. The CDR3 is CASSLERPIYNEQFF. The DNA for the CDR3 is TGTGCCAGCAGTTTGGAGCGTCCCATCTACAATGAGCAGTTCTTC.

The chain has TRBV7-2 and TRBJ2-5; weak D call: TRBD2 (6 bases). The J call is uncertain, as TRBJ2-7 better fits the DNA end. This CDR3 contains 15 residues. The germline gives CDR1 SGHTA, CDR2 FQGNSA. CDR3 coding DNA: TGTGCCAGCAGGCCACGCCGGGACTCCATCTACGAGCAGTACTTC. Amino acids: CASRPRRDSIYEQYF.

This clonotype appeared a few times. The chain joins TRBV20-1 to TRBJ1-2; the D is unclear. This CDR3 has 15 amino acids. Germline V gene lookup returns CDR1 DFQATT and CDR2 SNEGSKA (reference sequence). Between the trimmed V and J ends, which lost 0 bases and 0 bases, there was a span of 11 bases. As DNA, the CDR3 is TGCAGTGCTAGAGATCCCGGCACTCCTAACTATGGCTACACCTTC. It is translated as CSARDPGTPNYGYTF.

V and J are TRBV4-1 and TRBJ2-2, with 8 bases that match TRBD2. In germline, CDR1 is MGHRA, CDR2 YSYEKL. The CDR3 consists of 18 residues. V was clipped by 3 bases and J by 0 bases; unmatched bases: 9. CDR3 amino acids: CASSQEPVLAANTGELFF. CDR3 nucleotides: TGCGCCAGCAGCCAGGAACCCGTACTAGCGGCGAACACCGGGGAGCTGTTTTTT.

The chain couples TRBV20-1 to TRBJ2-7, with D perhaps assigned TRBD1 or TRBD2 (6 bases each). Deletions cut 6 bases from V and 6 bases from J, with 9 bases between. In germline, CDR1 is DFQATT, CDR2 SNEGSKA (reference sequence). This CDR3 is built from 10 residues. CDR3 nucleotide sequence: TGCAGTGCCTGGGGGGCCGAGCAGTACTTC. This sequence encodes CSAWGAEQYF.

This clonotype came up a few times. V and J are TRBV6-1 and TRBJ2-1; possibly TRBD1 for D (6 bases). Germline CDR1 and CDR2: MNHNS and SASEGT. The ends were cut back, 6 bases at V and 9 bases at J, with 12 bases in the middle. The CDR3 runs 12 residues. The CDR3 region is CASRGQQSEQFF. The DNA of the CDR3 is TGTGCCAGCAGAGGACAGCAGTCTGAGCAGTTCTTC.

The chain joins TRBV7-9 to TRBJ1-4; D is undetermined. The CDR3 is 15 amino acids. V lost 4 bases, J lost 2 bases, and 11 bases lay in between. Germline assignment: CDR1 SEHNR and CDR2 FQNEAQ (reference sequence). The DNA for the CDR3 is TGTGCCAGCAGCTCGGACCGGTCGACTAATGAAAAACTGTTTTTT. Its translation is CASSSDRSTNEKLFF.

This clonotype was picked up one time. The DNA for the CDR3 is TGCAGTGCTAGAGATGCAGGGGGGATGATTCTGGAGACCCAGTACTTC. Translated: CSARDAGGMILETQYF. The chain uses TRBV20-1 and TRBJ2-4; weak D call: TRBD1 (7 bases). The DNA end favors TRBJ2-5, so the J call may be wrong. CDR1 and CDR2 from the germline V gene are DFQATT and SNEGSKA (reference sequence). This CDR3 spans 16 amino acids.

This clonotype was counted only a few times. The chain has TRBV7-9 and TRBJ1-2; 8 nucleotides match TRBD1. The CDR3 is 14 residues long. V lost 6 bases, J lost 4 bases, and 7 bases stayed unmatched. CDR1 is SEHNR and CDR2 is FQNEAQ in the germline V gene (reference sequence). This CDR3 is CASRTTGASYGYTF. The CDR3 DNA reads TGTGCCAGCAGGACGACAGGGGCCTCCTATGGCTACACCTTC.

The chain uses TRBV9 and TRBJ1-2; D possibly corresponds to TRBD1 (5 bases). This CDR3 spans 14 amino acids. Looked up from germline, CDR1 is SGDLS and CDR2 is YYNGEE. Trimming stripped 5 bases from V and 7 bases from J, with 18 bases between. The CDR3 spells CASRVHPGQAGYTF. The CDR3 bases are TGTGCCAGCAGAGTCCATCCAGGGCAGGCTGGCTACACCTTC.

The CDR3, as DNA: TGTGCCAGCAGCAGGGGGACTAGCGGAAACTCCTACGAGCAGTACTTC. Amino acid sequence: CASSRGTSGNSYEQYF. This rearrangement joins TRBV7-2 to TRBJ2-5, with 11 bases fitting TRBD2. The DNA end is a closer match to TRBJ2-7, so the J assignment may be wrong. This CDR3 comprises 16 residues. CDR1 and CDR2 from the germline V gene are SGHTA and FQGNSA.

The rearrangement links TRBV27 to TRBJ1-2; D unclear. The CDR3 contains 15 residues. Germline V CDR1 and CDR2: MNHEY, SMNVEV (reference sequence). The V and J ends lost 10 bases and 2 bases respectively, with 20 bases between them. Written as DNA, the CDR3 is TGTGCCACCCGGGCGTCTGCGACGGGGAACTATGGCTACACCTTC. Amino acids: CATRASATGNYGYTF.

This rearrangement joins TRBV2 to TRBJ1-5; no reliable D call. Germline lookup yields CDR1 SNHLY and CDR2 FYNNEI. The CDR3 has 12 residues. Trimming pared 9 bases from V and 4 bases from J, leaving 10 bases between. The CDR3: CASTDGNQPQHF. The CDR3 DNA reads TGTGCCAGTACGGACGGGAATCAGCCCCAGCATTTT.

The chain has TRBV28 and TRBJ2-5; D might be TRBD2 (5 bases). Germline values: CDR1 MDHEN, CDR2 SYDVKM. Trimming took off 4 bases at V and 0 bases at J, with 12 bases between the two ends. This CDR3 region has 15 residues. The CDR3 sequence is CASSSPRRNQETQYF. The CDR3 region has the DNA TGTGCCAGCAGTTCGCCCCGGAGGAACCAAGAGACCCAGTACTTC.

The rearrangement links TRBV6-6 to TRBJ2-3; D remains unclear. Trimming left V 2 bases short and J 8 bases short, with 17 bases between. CDR1 MNHNY and CDR2 SVGAGI come from the germline V gene (reference sequence). The CDR3 covers 15 residues. CDR3: CASSYGPQVLGTQYF. CDR3 nucleotides: TGTGCCAGCAGTTACGGACCCCAAGTCTTGGGTACGCAGTATTTT.

The chain joins TRBV7-2 to TRBJ1-3; 7 nucleotides match TRBD1. The trim removed 5 bases at V and 4 bases at J, leaving 8 bases unmatched. Germline loops: CDR1 SGHTA, CDR2 FQGNSA. The CDR3 consists of 15 residues. In nucleotides, the CDR3 is TGTGCCAGCAGCCCCCAGACAGGGACCGGAAACACCATATATTTT. This encodes CASSPQTGTGNTIYF. Full variable domain (missing parts from reference TRBV7-2 and TRBJ1-3): GAGVSQSPSNKVTEKGKDVELRCDPISGHTALYWYRQSLGQGLEFLIYFQGNSAPDKSGLPSDRFSAERTGGSVSTLTIQRTQQEDSAVYLCASSPQTGTGNTIYFGEGSWLTVV.

This chain links TRBV20-1 with TRBJ2-5; 13 nucleotides line up with TRBD2. Germline CDR1 reads DFQATT; CDR2 reads SNEGSKA (reference sequence). V dropped 6 bases and J dropped 11; count of bases not matched to a gene: 3. This CDR3 contains 11 residues. CDR3 in amino acids: CSAPTSGGQYF. As DNA, the CDR3 is TGCAGTGCGCCGACTAGCGGGGGGCAGTACTTC.

The chain combines TRBV28 with TRBJ2-1, with TRBD1 as a possible D gene (5 bases). V was clipped by 11 bases and J by 5 bases, with 19 bases between them. The CDR3 runs 14 residues. Germline CDR1 reads MDHEN; CDR2 reads SYDVKM. The CDR3 DNA reads TGTGCCGGCAACTGGGCAGGGTATGACAATGAGCAGTTCTTC. Translating it yields CAGNWAGYDNEQFF.

The table lists this clonotype with a few counts. The CDR3 spells CASTVRMGDPGELFF. DNA for the CDR3: TGTGCCAGCACAGTGAGGATGGGGGACCCCGGGGAGCTGTTTTTT. This chain links TRBV28 with TRBJ2-2; D possibly uses TRBD1 or TRBD2 (5 bases each). V lost 7 bases and J lost 6, with 18 bases in between. CDR3 length: 15 residues. Germline lookup yields CDR1 MDHEN and CDR2 SYDVKM.